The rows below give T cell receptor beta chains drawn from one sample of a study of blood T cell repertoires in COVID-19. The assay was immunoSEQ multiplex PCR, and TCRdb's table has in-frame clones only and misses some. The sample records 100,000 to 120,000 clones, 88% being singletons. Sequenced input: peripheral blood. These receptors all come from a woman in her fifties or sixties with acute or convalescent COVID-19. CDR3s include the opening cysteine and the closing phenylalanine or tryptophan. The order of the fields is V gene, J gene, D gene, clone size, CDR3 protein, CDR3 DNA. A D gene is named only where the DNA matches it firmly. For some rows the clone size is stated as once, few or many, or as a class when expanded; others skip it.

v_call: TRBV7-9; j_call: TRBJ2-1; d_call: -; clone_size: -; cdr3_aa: CASSQRGIDYNEQFF; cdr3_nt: TGTGCCAGCAGCCAGAGGGGGATTGACTACAATGAGCAGTTCTTC
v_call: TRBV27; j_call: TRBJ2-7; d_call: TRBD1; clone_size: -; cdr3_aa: CASSFRDSAYEQYF; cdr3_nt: TGTGCCAGCAGTTTCCGGGACAGCGCCTACGAGCAGTACTTC
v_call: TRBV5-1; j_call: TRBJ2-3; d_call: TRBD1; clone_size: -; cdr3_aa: CASSLPRQGEGTDTQYF; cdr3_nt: TGCGCCAGCAGCTTACCAAGACAGGGGGAGGGTACAGATACGCAGTATTTT
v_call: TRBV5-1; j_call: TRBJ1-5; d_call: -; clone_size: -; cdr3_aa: CASSLGGNSNQPQHF; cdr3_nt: TGCGCCAGCAGCTTGGGAGGAAATAGCAATCAGCCCCAGCATTTT
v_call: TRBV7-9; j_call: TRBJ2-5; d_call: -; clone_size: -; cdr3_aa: CASSVGREVETQYF; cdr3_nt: TGTGCCAGCAGCGTAGGGCGGGAAGTGGAGACCCAGTACTTC
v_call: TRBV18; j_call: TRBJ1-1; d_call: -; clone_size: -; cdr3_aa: CASRGAGTLPEAFF; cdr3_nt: TGTGCCAGCAGGGGTGCAGGTACACTCCCTGAAGCTTTCTTT
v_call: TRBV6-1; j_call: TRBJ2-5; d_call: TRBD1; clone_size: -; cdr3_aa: CASSEDFGTEETQYF; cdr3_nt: TGTGCCAGCAGTGAAGACTTTGGGACAGAAGAGACCCAGTACTTC
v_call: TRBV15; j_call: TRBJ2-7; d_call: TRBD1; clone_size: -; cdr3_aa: CATSRDGTGIPASQYF; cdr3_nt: TGTGCCACTAGCAGAGATGGGACAGGGATCCCTGCCTCGCAGTACTTC
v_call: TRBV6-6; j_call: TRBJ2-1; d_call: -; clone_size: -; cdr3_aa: CASSPSGRWQFF; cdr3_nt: TGTGCCAGCAGTCCTAGTGGGAGGTGGCAGTTCTTC
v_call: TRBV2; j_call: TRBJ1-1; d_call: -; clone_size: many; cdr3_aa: CASSVGMGTNTEAFF; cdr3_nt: TGTGCCAGCAGTGTCGGGATGGGGACTAACACTGAAGCTTTCTTT
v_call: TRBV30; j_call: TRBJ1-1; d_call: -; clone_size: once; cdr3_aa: CAWTPDRPVRNTEAFF; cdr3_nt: TGTGCCTGGACCCCCGACAGACCGGTGAGGAACACTGAAGCTTTCTTT
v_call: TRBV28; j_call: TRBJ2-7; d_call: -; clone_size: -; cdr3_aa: CASTEGYEQYF; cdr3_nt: TGTGCCAGCACCGAGGGCTACGAGCAGTACTTC
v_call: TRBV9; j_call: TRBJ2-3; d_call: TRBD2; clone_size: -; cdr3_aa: CASSFSGHSTDTQYF; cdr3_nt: TGTGCCAGCAGCTTTAGCGGGCACAGCACAGATACGCAGTATTTT
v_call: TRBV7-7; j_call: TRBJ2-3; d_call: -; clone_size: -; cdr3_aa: CASSLEGTDTQYF; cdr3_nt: TGTGCCAGCAGCTTGGAGGGCACAGATACGCAGTATTTT
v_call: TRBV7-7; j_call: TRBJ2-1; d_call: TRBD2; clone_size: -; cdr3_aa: CASSPSSAGAYNEQFF; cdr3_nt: TGTGCCAGCAGCCCGTCCTCCGCGGGGGCCTACAATGAGCAGTTCTTC
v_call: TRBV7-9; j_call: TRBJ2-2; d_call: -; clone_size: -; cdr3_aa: CASSLDPAANTGELFF; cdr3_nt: TGTGCCAGCAGCTTAGATCCCGCGGCGAACACCGGGGAGCTGTTTTTT
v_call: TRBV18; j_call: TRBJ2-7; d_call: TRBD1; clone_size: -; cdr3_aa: CASSPPGQGSYEQYF; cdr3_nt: TGTGCCAGCTCACCGCCGGGACAGGGGTCTTACGAGCAGTACTTC
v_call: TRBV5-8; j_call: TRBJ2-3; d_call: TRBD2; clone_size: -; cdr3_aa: CASSLGLAGGTDTQYF; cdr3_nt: TGTGCCAGCAGCCTCGGACTAGCGGGAGGGACAGATACGCAGTATTTT
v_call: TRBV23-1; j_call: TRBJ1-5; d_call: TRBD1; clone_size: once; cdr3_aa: CASSQQGASGNQPQHF; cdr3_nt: TGCGCCAGCAGTCAGCAGGGGGCCTCGGGCAATCAGCCCCAGCATTTT
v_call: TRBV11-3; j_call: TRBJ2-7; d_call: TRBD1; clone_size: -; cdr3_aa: CASSSTGTGGPYEQYF; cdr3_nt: TGTGCCAGCAGCTCAACCGGGACAGGGGGACCCTACGAGCAGTACTTC
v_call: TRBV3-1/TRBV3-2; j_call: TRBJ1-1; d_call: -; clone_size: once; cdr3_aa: CASSRIRGEAFF; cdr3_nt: TGTGCCAGCAGCCGGATTCGAGGTGAAGCTTTCTTT
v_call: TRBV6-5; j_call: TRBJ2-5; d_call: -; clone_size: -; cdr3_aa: CASTRRRDKGETQYF; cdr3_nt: TGTGCCAGCACGCGGCGGAGGGATAAAGGGGAGACCCAGTACTTC
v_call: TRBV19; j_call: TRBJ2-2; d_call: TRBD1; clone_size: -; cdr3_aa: CASSYGTANTGELFF; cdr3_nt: TGTGCCAGTAGTTACGGGACAGCCAACACCGGGGAGCTGTTTTTT
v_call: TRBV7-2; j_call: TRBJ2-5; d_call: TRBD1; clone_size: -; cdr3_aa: CASSLVRGPQETQYF; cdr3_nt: TGTGCCAGCAGCTTGGTCAGGGGGCCTCAAGAGACCCAGTACTTC
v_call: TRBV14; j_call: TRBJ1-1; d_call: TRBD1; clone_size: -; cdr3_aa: CASSQVGTGRYTEAFF; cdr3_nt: TGTGCCAGCAGCCAAGTTGGGACAGGGAGGTACACTGAAGCTTTCTTT
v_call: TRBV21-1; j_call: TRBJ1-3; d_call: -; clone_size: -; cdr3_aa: CASFKRRQGENTIYF; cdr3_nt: TGTGCCAGCTTCAAAAGGCGACAGGGGGAAAACACCATATATTTT
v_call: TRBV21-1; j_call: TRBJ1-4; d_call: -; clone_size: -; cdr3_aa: CASTRRGGAKTNEKLFF; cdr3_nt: TGTGCCAGCACCCGACGGGGGGGGGCGAAAACTAATGAAAAACTGTTTTTT
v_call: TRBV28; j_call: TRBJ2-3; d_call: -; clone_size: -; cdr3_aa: CASSFYGRSTDTQYF; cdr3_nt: TGTGCCAGCAGTTTCTACGGGAGAAGCACAGATACGCAGTATTTT
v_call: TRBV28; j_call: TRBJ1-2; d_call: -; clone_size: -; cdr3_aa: CASSALGSWNYGYTF; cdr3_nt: TGTGCCAGCAGTGCCCTGGGCAGCTGGAACTATGGCTACACCTTC
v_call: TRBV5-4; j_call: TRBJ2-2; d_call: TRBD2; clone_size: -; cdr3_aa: CASSLARAGAGELFF; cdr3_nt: TGTGCCAGCAGCTTGGCTAGGGCGGGGGCCGGGGAGCTGTTTTTT
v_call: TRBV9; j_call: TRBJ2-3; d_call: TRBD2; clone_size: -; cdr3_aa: CASSVREREYQDTQYF; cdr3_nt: TGTGCCAGCAGCGTAAGGGAGCGGGAGTATCAAGATACGCAGTATTTT
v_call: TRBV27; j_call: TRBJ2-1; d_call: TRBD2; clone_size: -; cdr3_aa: CASKGLAGVDNEQFF; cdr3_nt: TGTGCCAGCAAGGGACTAGCGGGAGTTGACAATGAGCAGTTCTTC
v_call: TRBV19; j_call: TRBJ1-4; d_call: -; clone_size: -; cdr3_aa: CASSMKRFNEKLFF; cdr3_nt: TGTGCCAGTAGTATGAAGAGGTTTAATGAAAAACTGTTTTTT
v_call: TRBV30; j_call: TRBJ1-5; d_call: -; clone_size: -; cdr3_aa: CAWSRQHSDQPQHF; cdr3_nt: TGTGCCTGGAGTAGGCAGCATAGCGATCAGCCCCAGCATTTT
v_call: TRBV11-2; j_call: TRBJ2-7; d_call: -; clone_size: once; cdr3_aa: CASSLDTYEQYF; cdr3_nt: TGTGCCAGCAGCTTAGATACATACGAGCAGTACTTC
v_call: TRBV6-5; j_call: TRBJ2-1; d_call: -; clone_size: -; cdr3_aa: CASGRGDNEQFF; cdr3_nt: TGTGCCAGCGGGAGGGGGGACAATGAGCAGTTCTTC
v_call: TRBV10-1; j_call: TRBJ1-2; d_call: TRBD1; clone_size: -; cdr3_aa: CASSPTGNYGYTF; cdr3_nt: TGCGCCAGCAGTCCGACAGGGAACTATGGCTACACCTTC
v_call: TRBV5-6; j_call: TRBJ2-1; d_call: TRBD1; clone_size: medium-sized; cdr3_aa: CASSGDRDSYNEQFF; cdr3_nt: TGTGCCAGCAGCGGCGACAGGGACTCCTACAATGAGCAGTTCTTC
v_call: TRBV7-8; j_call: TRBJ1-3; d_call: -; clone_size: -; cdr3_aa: CASSLDRRATSSGNTIYF; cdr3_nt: TGTGCCAGCAGCTTAGATAGGCGGGCGACAAGCTCTGGAAACACCATATATTTT
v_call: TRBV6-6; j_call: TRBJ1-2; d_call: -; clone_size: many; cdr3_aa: CASSYSGDNYGYTF; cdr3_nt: TGTGCCAGCAGTTACTCGGGAGACAACTATGGCTACACCTTC